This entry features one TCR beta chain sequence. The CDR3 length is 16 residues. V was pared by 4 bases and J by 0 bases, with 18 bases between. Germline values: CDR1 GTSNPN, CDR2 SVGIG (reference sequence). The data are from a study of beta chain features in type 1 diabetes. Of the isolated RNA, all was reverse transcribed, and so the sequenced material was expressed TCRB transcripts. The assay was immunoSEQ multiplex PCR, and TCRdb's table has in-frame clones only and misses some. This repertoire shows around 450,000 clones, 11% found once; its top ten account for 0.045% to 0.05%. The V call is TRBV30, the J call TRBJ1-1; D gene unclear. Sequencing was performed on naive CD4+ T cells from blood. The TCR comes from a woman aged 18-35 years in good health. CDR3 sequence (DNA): TGTGCCTGGATGATGGCCTCCCTTCGCCTGAACACTGAAGCTTTCTTT. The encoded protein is CAWMMASLRLNTEAFF.